The 30 T cell receptor beta chains reported below all come from one sample, sequenced in a study of beta chain features in type 1 diabetes. Expressed TCRB transcripts were sequenced because the isolated RNA had all been reverse transcribed beforehand. Repertoires were generated with immunoSEQ multiplex PCR, while TCRdb's copy carries only in-frame clones and drops some. The data contain some 500,000 clones, approximately 10% of them singletons. Source material: naive CD4+ T cells from blood. The source is a woman aged 18 to 35 in good health.

This rearrangement joins TRBV6-1 to TRBJ2-7; D may correspond to TRBD1 or TRBD2 (6 bases each). The CDR3 runs 15 residues. Germline CDR1 and CDR2: MNHNS and SASEGT. V lost 3 bases, J lost 0 bases, and 12 bases lay in between. CDR3 region: CASSDAWGASYEQYV. The CDR3 nucleotides read TGTGCCAGCAGTGATGCGTGGGGGGCCTCCTACGAGCAGTACGTC.

This clone has only a few counts. The V gene is TRBV18, the J gene TRBJ2-3; weak D call: TRBD1 (7 bases). From germline, CDR1 is KGHSH and CDR2 LQKENI. The V gene lost 1 base and the J gene lost 4 bases, with 15 bases spanning the gap. The CDR3 covers 16 residues. CDR3 DNA: TGTGCCAGCTCACCACTTAGTGGCGGGACAGCAGATACGCAGTATTTT. Translation gives CASSPLSGGTADTQYF.

The chain employs TRBV9 and TRBJ2-7, with no clear D. Germline CDR1 reads SGDLS; CDR2 reads YYNGEE. The CDR3 loop spans 12 amino acids. The V end lost 10 bases, the J end lost 7 bases, and 18 bases lay between the germline ends. CDR3 region: CACGPRPVEQYV. DNA for the CDR3: TGTGCCTGTGGACCCAGGCCGGTGGAGCAGTACGTC.

This clone was seen ten or more times. V is TRBV7-8 and J is TRBJ2-3; 7 positions agree with TRBD2. The CDR3 spans 14 residues. Trimming removed 8 bases from V and 1 base from J; junction bases left unmatched: 6. Germline V gives CDR1 SGHVS, CDR2 FQNEAQ. The CDR3 loop is CASRLGRRTDTQYF. DNA for the CDR3: TGTGCCAGCCGCCTCGGGAGGCGCACAGATACGCAGTATTTT.

This clone was picked up a small number of times. This sequence joins TRBV20-1 and TRBJ2-5, with D maybe TRBD2 (5 bases). Trimming stripped 6 bases from V and 4 bases from J, with 9 bases between. Germline V lookup: CDR1 DFQATT, CDR2 SNEGSKA (reference sequence). This CDR3 comprises 11 residues. The chain's CDR3 is CSAGEGETQYF. The CDR3 nucleotides read TGCAGTGCGGGAGAGGGAGAGACCCAGTACTTC.

This clone has more than one count but fewer than ten. The V call is TRBV29-1, the J call TRBJ1-3; D unresolved. Germline CDR1 and CDR2: SQVTM and ANQGSEA. The CDR3 sequence is 12 residues long. Trimming removed 4 bases from V and 4 bases from J, with 8 bases in between. The CDR3 region has the DNA TGCAGCGTTGTCGGCCAGGGAAACACCATATATTTT. The encoded protein is CSVVGQGNTIYF.

The V and J genes are TRBV29-1 and TRBJ2-7; 8 bases fit TRBD1. Germline V gene sequence: CDR1 SQVTM, CDR2 ANQGSEA. V lost 2 bases and J lost 6; bases outside the gene matches: 9. This CDR3 region has 14 residues. CDR3 DNA: TGCAGCGTTGAAATTCGTACAGGGGGTAGCGAGCAGTACTTC. Its translation: CSVEIRTGGSEQYF.

This rearrangement joins TRBV7-2 to TRBJ2-5, with D possibly matching TRBD2 (6 bases). The CDR3 runs to 15 residues. Germline values: CDR1 SGHTA, CDR2 FQGNSA. V was trimmed by 7 bases and J by 5 bases, leaving 20 bases between them. The DNA of the CDR3 is TGTGCCAGCACCGTGTCGGGACTGAAGTGGGAGACCCAGTACTTC. Translated, it gives CASTVSGLKWETQYF.

This clone was seen more than once but under ten times. Other DNA sequences from this sample encode an identical CDR3 as well. This rearrangement joins TRBV29-1 to TRBJ1-2, with TRBD1 matching 7 bases. Losses at the gene ends were 6 bases for V and 3 bases for J; bases not matched to a gene: 1. Germline V gene lookup returns CDR1 SQVTM and CDR2 ANQGSEA. CDR3 length equals 11 residues. The CDR3 loop is CSVGQDYGYTF. In nucleotides, the CDR3 is TGCAGCGTCGGACAGGACTATGGCTACACCTTC.

This chain uses TRBV7-2 with TRBJ2-3; 12 positions agree with TRBD2. Germline assignment: CDR1 SGHTA and CDR2 FQGNSA. V lost 2 bases to trimming and J lost 4 bases; unmatched junction nucleotides: 13. This CDR3 has 19 amino acids. This chain's CDR3 is CASSLRVVLAGGFSDTQYF. For the CDR3, the DNA is TGTGCCAGCAGCTTACGCGTTGTACTAGCGGGAGGTTTTTCAGATACGCAGTATTTT. The entire variable domain, with the rest obtained from reference TRBV7-2 and TRBJ2-3, is as follows: GAGVSQSPSNKVTEKGKDVELRCDPISGHTALYWYRQSLGQGLEFLIYFQGNSAPDKSGLPSDRFSAERTGGSVSTLTIQRTQQEDSAVYLCASSLRVVLAGGFSDTQYFGPGTRLTVL.

This clone was seen once. V is TRBV6-5 and J is TRBJ2-6; 7 bases map to TRBD1. J gave up 2 bases and V 5 bases, and 3 bases lay outside the gene matches. Looked up from germline, CDR1 is MNHEY and CDR2 is SVGAGI. This CDR3 is 15 amino acids long. CDR3 region: CASSQGGAGANVLTF. CDR3 nucleotide sequence: TGTGCCAGCAGTCAAGGGGGCGCTGGGGCCAACGTCCTGACTTTC.

This clone was observed a handful of times. Here the CDR3 DNA reads TGTGCCAGCAGCCTTGGAGTTGTGACAGGATTAAACTATGGCTACACCTTC. Its translation: CASSLGVVTGLNYGYTF. This chain links TRBV5-6 with TRBJ1-2, with a possible D match to TRBD1 (6 bases). V shed 4 bases and J shed 2 bases, with 21 bases lying between them. CDR1 and CDR2 from the germline V gene are SGHDT and YYEEEE. CDR3 length equals 17 residues.

The genes are TRBV30 and TRBJ2-3; 11 bases are a match to TRBD2. Germline CDR1 GTSNPN, CDR2 SVGIG (reference sequence). J was trimmed by 6 bases and V by 3 bases; bases with no gene match: 5. This CDR3 comprises 14 residues. The CDR3 sequence is CAWRLAGVLDTQYF. The DNA for the CDR3 is TGTGCCTGGAGACTAGCGGGGGTTTTGGATACGCAGTATTTT.

This clone was recorded a few times. This chain links TRBV7-9 with TRBJ2-3, with no clear D. V dropped 5 bases and J dropped 1 base, with 19 bases sitting between them. The CDR3 spans 17 residues. Per germline, CDR1 SEHNR and CDR2 FQNEAQ (reference sequence). The chain's CDR3 is CASSQELSRYGTDTQYF. As DNA, the CDR3 is TGTGCCAGCAGCCAGGAACTAAGTCGATACGGCACAGATACGCAGTATTTT.

The rearrangement links TRBV27 to TRBJ1-5, with 7 bases fitting TRBD1. The V gene's germline CDR1 is MNHEY and CDR2 SMNVEV (reference sequence). The CDR3 spans 13 residues. Losses at the gene ends were 4 bases for V and 11 bases for J; bases not matched to a gene: 8. Here the CDR3 reads CASSSVRGKSQHF. CDR3 bases: TGTGCCAGCAGTTCCGTCAGGGGGAAATCCCAGCATTTT.

This sequence joins TRBV30 and TRBJ1-5; D remains ambiguous. V was pared by 1 base and J by 6 bases, with 7 bases between. Germline assignment: CDR1 GTSNPN and CDR2 SVGIG (reference sequence). The CDR3 is 12 amino acids. CDR3 loop: CAWSASSQPQHF. In nucleotides, the CDR3 is TGTGCCTGGAGTGCTTCAAGTCAGCCCCAGCATTTT.

The V call is TRBV14, the J call TRBJ2-1; D not certain. V lost 0 bases, J lost 11 bases, and 8 bases lay in between. This CDR3 region has 12 residues. Germline CDR1 is SGHDN and CDR2 is FVKESK. DNA of the CDR3: TGTGCCAGCAGCCAAGATCGGGTTAAGCAGTTCTTC. It specifies CASSQDRVKQFF.

The V and J genes are TRBV18 and TRBJ2-1; 7 nucleotides line up with TRBD1. Per germline, CDR1 KGHSH and CDR2 LQKENI. There are 14 residues in the CDR3. Trimming took 3 bases from V and 8 from J; bases not matched to a gene: 7. The CDR3, as DNA: TGTGCCAGCTCACCGGGGACAGCGTCCCATGAGCAGTTCTTC. Translation gives CASSPGTASHEQFF.

The rearrangement links TRBV7-2 to TRBJ2-1, with D hard to call. Deletions cut 5 bases from V and 12 bases from J, with 14 bases between. Germline V gene data show CDR1 as SGHTA and CDR2 as FQGNSA. The CDR3 consists of 12 residues. CDR3 residues: CASSIGLGRQFF. DNA for the CDR3: TGTGCCAGCAGCATAGGGCTAGGGCGGCAGTTCTTC.

The rearrangement joins TRBV29-1 to TRBJ1-4; D may be TRBD1 (6 bases). CDR1 SQVTM and CDR2 ANQGSEA come from the germline V gene. The CDR3 runs 14 residues. V was clipped by 5 bases and J by 4 bases, with 14 bases between them. CDR3 sequence (DNA): TGCAGCGTTCTTACAGGGAAGGGTAATGAAAAACTGTTTTTT. Amino acids: CSVLTGKGNEKLFF.

The V gene is TRBV4-3, the J gene TRBJ1-4, with D hard to call. The CDR3 loop spans 14 amino acids. Trimming took off 0 bases at V and 7 bases at J, with 9 bases between the two ends. Germline loops: CDR1 LGHNA, CDR2 YSLEER. The CDR3 DNA is TGCGCCAGCAGCCAAGATAGGAGGGCTGAAAAACTGTTTTTT. Its translation is CASSQDRRAEKLFF.

As regards this clone: Distinct nucleotide sequences in the sample also encode this CDR3. The gene calls are TRBV27 and TRBJ2-5, with D perhaps given as TRBD1 or TRBD2 (5 bases each). The V end was cut by 5 bases, the J end by 4 bases, with 14 bases between. Germline V gene sequence: CDR1 MNHEY, CDR2 SMNVEV (reference sequence). The CDR3 contains 14 residues. The CDR3 nucleotides are TGTGCCAGCAGTCCAAGGACTGGGGGAGAGACCCAGTACTTC. This encodes CASSPRTGGETQYF.

The rearrangement uses TRBV7-2 and TRBJ2-3; perhaps TRBD2 as D (6 bases). V was shortened by 5 bases and J by 7 bases, with 10 bases between the two germline ends. The CDR3 contains 12 residues. The germline gives CDR1 SGHTA, CDR2 FQGNSA. The CDR3 is CASSELAYTQYF. The CDR3 DNA reads TGTGCCAGCAGCGAACTAGCTTATACGCAGTATTTT.

The chain joins TRBV7-9 to TRBJ2-6; D is unclear. Germline-derived CDR1 and CDR2 are SEHNR and FQNEAQ (reference sequence). Trimming stripped 4 bases from V and 0 bases from J, with 1 base between. CDR3 length: 13 residues. The CDR3: CASSSSGANVLTF. The CDR3 DNA reads as TGTGCCAGCAGCTCCTCTGGGGCCAACGTCCTGACTTTC.

The chain uses TRBV6-5 and TRBJ1-4; unclear D gene. The CDR3 contains 14 residues. Germline V gene data show CDR1 as MNHEY and CDR2 as SVGAGI. Trimming removed 6 bases at V and 1 base at J, with 9 bases between. CDR3: CASSISITNEKLFF. In DNA, the CDR3 is TGTGCCAGCAGCATAAGTATAACTAATGAAAAACTGTTTTTT.

The chain employs TRBV7-3 and TRBJ2-7, with 9 bases that match TRBD2. Trimming took 0 bases from V and 5 from J; bases not matched to a gene: 5. In germline, CDR1 is SGHTA, CDR2 FQGTGA. The CDR3 length is 15 residues. CDR3 DNA: TGTGCCAGCAGCTTAACTTCCAGCGGGAGGAACGAGCAGTACTTC. Protein sequence: CASSLTSSGRNEQYF.

This clone has just a few counts. The V call is TRBV2, the J call TRBJ2-3; D might be TRBD2 (5 bases). Trimming left V 7 bases short and J 0 bases short, with 11 bases between. Germline CDR1 is SNHLY and CDR2 is FYNNEI. This CDR3 comprises 14 residues. CDR3: CASKQRQSTDTQYF. The CDR3 DNA follows: TGTGCCAGCAAACAGCGGCAAAGCACAGATACGCAGTATTTT.

The V gene is TRBV15, the J gene TRBJ1-1; no clear D gene. V shed 2 bases and J shed 3 bases, with 7 bases lying between them. Germline lookup yields CDR1 LNHNV and CDR2 YYDKDF (reference sequence). The CDR3 loop spans 13 amino acids. The CDR3 protein is CATSRFQDTEAFF. The CDR3 DNA is TGTGCCACCAGCAGATTCCAGGACACTGAAGCTTTCTTT.

Written as DNA, the CDR3 is TGCGCCAGCACCCGTGAGACCGGGACGGCCTACGAGCAGTACTTC. It encodes CASTRETGTAYEQYF. The genes are TRBV5-1 and TRBJ2-7; D possibly uses TRBD1 or TRBD2 (5 bases each). This CDR3 has 15 residues. V was cut by 6 bases and J by 2 bases, with 18 bases left in between. Germline CDR1 SGHRS, CDR2 YFSETQ.

This clone was picked up a small number of times. The gene calls are TRBV27 and TRBJ2-5, with a tentative D call TRBD2 (5 bases). Between the trimmed V and J ends, which lost 6 bases and 3 bases, there was a span of 11 bases. CDR3 length equals 13 residues. CDR1 and CDR2 from the germline V gene are MNHEY and SMNVEV (reference sequence). The chain's CDR3 is CASSRREKETQYF. CDR3 coding DNA: TGTGCCAGCAGCCGACGGGAAAAAGAGACCCAGTACTTC.